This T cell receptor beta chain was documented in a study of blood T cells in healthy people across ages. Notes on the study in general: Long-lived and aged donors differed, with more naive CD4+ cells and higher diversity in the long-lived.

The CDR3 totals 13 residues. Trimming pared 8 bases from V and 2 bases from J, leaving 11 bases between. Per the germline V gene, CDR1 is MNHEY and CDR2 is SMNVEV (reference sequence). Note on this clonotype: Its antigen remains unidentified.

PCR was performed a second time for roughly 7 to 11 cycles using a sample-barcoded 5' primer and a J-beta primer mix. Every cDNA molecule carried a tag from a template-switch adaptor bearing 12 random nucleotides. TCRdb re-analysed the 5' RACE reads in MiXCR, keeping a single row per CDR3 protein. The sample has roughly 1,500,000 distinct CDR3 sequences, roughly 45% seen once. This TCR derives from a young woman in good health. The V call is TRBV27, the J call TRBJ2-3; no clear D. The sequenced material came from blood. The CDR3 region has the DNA TGTGCCAGCCGCCCGGTCCTCACAGATACGCAGTATTTT. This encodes CASRPVLTDTQYF.